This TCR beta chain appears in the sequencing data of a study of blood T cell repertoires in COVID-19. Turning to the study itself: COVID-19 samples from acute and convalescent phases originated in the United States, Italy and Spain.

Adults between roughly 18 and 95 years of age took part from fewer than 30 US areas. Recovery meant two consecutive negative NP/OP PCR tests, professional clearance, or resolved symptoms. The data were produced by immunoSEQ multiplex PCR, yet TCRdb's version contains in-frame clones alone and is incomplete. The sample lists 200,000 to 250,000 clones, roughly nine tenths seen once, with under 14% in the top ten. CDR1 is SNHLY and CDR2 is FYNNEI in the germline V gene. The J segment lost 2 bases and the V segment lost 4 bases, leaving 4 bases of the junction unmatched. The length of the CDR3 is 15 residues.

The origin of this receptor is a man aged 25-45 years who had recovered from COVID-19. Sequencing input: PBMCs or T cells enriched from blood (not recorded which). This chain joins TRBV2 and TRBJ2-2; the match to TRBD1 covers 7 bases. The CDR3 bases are TGTGCCAGCAGTGGGTCAGGGGGAAACACCGGGGAGCTGTTTTTT. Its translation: CASSGSGGNTGELFF.